The rows below give T cell receptor beta chains drawn from one sample of a study of T cells in Graves' hyperthyroidism and ophthalmopathy. TCRdb re-analysed the multiplex PCR reads in MiXCR, keeping a single row per CDR3 protein. The table records 550,000 to 650,000 distinct CDR3 sequences, roughly 15% of them present only once. The material sequenced was blood. Every receptor here comes from a woman in her 40s with Graves' hyperthyroidism. The CDR3 runs from the conserved cysteine through the conserved F or W. A D gene is named only where the DNA matches it firmly. Size values are once, few and many counts, or a class for expanded clones, and some rows have none.

CDR3 length,V gene,J gene,clone size,D gene,CDR3 protein,CDR3 DNA
13,TRBV20-1,TRBJ2-2,-,-,CSGLGSNSGELFF,TGCAGTGGGCTAGGTTCTAATTCCGGGGAGCTGTTTTTT
20,TRBV28,TRBJ2-3,many,TRBD1,CASSLPDRVVHVFSADTQYF,TGTGCCAGCAGTTTACCAGACAGGGTGGTGCATGTATTCTCTGCAGATACGCAGTATTTT
15,TRBV2,TRBJ2-1,many,TRBD2,CASSPTSGRANEQFF,TGTGCCAGCAGCCCGACTAGCGGGAGGGCCAATGAGCAGTTCTTC
14,TRBV25-1,TRBJ1-2,many,-,CASSEYDRPYGYTF,TGTGCCAGCAGTGAATACGACAGACCCTATGGCTACACCTTC
11,TRBV30,TRBJ2-7,few,-,CAWSLNYEQYF,TGTGCCTGGAGTCTTAACTACGAGCAGTACTTC
14,TRBV4-1,TRBJ1-1,-,-,CTSSQEIRNTEAFF,TGCACCAGCAGCCAAGAAATTAGGAACACTGAAGCTTTCTTT
15,TRBV5-1,TRBJ1-1,-,-,CASSNGNSLNTEAFF,TGCGCCAGCAGCAATGGGAACAGTTTGAACACTGAAGCTTTCTTT
18,TRBV6-5,TRBJ2-3,-,TRBD2,CASSYSETSGRGTDTQYF,TGTGCCAGCAGTTACTCGGAAACTAGCGGGAGGGGGACAGATACGCAGTATTTT
11,TRBV12-3/TRBV12-4,TRBJ2-1,-,-,CASSSQGEQFF,TGTGCCAGCAGTTCTCAGGGGGAGCAGTTCTTC
13,TRBV19,TRBJ1-1,-,-,CASSIVAGTEAFF,TGTGCCAGTAGTATCGTGGCGGGAACTGAAGCTTTCTTT
16,TRBV3-1,TRBJ1-4,-,-,CASSQDGGQLSEKLFF,TGTGCCAGCAGCCAAGATGGGGGACAATTATCTGAAAAACTGTTTTTT
13,TRBV9,TRBJ2-1,-,-,CASGVATNNEQFF,TGTGCCAGCGGCGTAGCCACGAACAATGAGCAGTTCTTC
18,TRBV12-3/TRBV12-4,TRBJ1-5,few,-,CASSLDAFGRASNQPQHF,TGTGCCAGCAGTTTAGACGCATTCGGCAGGGCGAGCAATCAGCCCCAGCATTTT
18,TRBV3-1,TRBJ2-6,many,TRBD1,CASSQPGTGVLGANVLTF,TGTGCCAGCAGCCAACCCGGGACAGGGGTGTTGGGGGCCAACGTCCTGACTTTC
15,TRBV10-3,TRBJ2-1,-,TRBD1,CAIMTDREIYNEQFF,TGTGCCATCATGACAGACAGGGAAATCTACAATGAGCAGTTCTTC
15,TRBV28,TRBJ2-7,many,-,CATLMRVAAIYEQYF,TGTGCCACCCTTATGAGAGTAGCGGCAATTTACGAGCAGTACTTC
16,TRBV6-5,TRBJ2-1,few,TRBD2,CASSYSITSGPNEQFF,TGTGCCAGCAGTTACTCGATAACTAGCGGGCCTAATGAGCAGTTCTTC
16,TRBV9,TRBJ2-1,-,-,CASSAGRVSSYNEQFF,TGTGCCAGCAGCGCAGGACGGGTGAGCTCCTACAATGAGCAGTTCTTC
14,TRBV12-3/TRBV12-4,TRBJ1-2,few,-,CASSFQQGQDGYTF,TGTGCCAGCAGTTTTCAACAGGGTCAGGATGGCTACACCTTC
16,TRBV11-2,TRBJ2-7,many,TRBD2,CASSPSIQTSGSEQYF,TGTGCCAGCAGCCCCTCGATTCAGACTAGCGGGAGCGAGCAGTACTTC
17,TRBV12-3/TRBV12-4,TRBJ2-5,many,TRBD1,CASSFLGDRHEQETQYF,TGTGCCAGCAGTTTTTTAGGGGACAGACACGAACAAGAGACCCAGTACTTC
17,TRBV3-1,TRBJ1-1,many,-,CASSQGIGGSPNTEAFF,TGTGCCAGCAGCCAAGGCATAGGAGGAAGCCCGAACACTGAAGCTTTCTTT
19,TRBV12-3/TRBV12-4,TRBJ2-2,-,TRBD1,CASGFGGQALYPNTGELFF,TGTGCCAGCGGATTCGGAGGACAGGCCTTATACCCGAACACCGGGGAGCTGTTTTTT
14,TRBV9,TRBJ2-2,-,-,CASSANMSTGELFF,TGTGCCAGCAGCGCGAACATGAGCACCGGGGAGCTGTTTTTT
14,TRBV6-1,TRBJ2-7,many,TRBD1,CASSHRDRGREQYF,TGTGCCAGTTCCCACCGGGACAGGGGTCGCGAGCAGTACTTC
13,TRBV24-1,TRBJ1-2,-,TRBD1,CATRGTEARGYTF,TGTGCCACCAGGGGGACAGAAGCCCGCGGCTACACCTTC
17,TRBV14,TRBJ2-7,-,TRBD2,CASSQVTSGSFFDEQYF,TGTGCCAGCAGCCAAGTTACTAGCGGGAGCTTTTTCGACGAGCAGTACTTC
10,TRBV29-1,TRBJ2-3,once,-,CSVRTDTQYF,TGCAGCGTCCGCACAGATACGCAGTATTTT
15,TRBV6-6,TRBJ2-3,many,TRBD1,CASSYGDRAGDTQYF,TGTGCCAGCAGTTACGGAGACAGGGCTGGAGATACGCAGTATTTT
15,TRBV7-6,TRBJ1-1,few,-,CASSLAGGGYTEAFF,TGTGCCAGCAGCTTAGCCGGGGGGGGATACACTGAAGCTTTCTTT
13,TRBV2,TRBJ2-5,many,TRBD2,CASSPGRQETQYF,TGTGCCAGCAGTCCCGGGAGGCAAGAGACCCAGTACTTC
15,TRBV25-1,TRBJ1-5,-,TRBD1,CASSESGTDNQPQHF,TGTGCCAGCAGTGAATCTGGGACAGATAATCAGCCCCAGCATTTT